This is a list of T cell receptor beta chains from one sample in a study of control samples from healthy donors and cancer patients. Generated by immunoSEQ multiplex PCR, the TCRdb table keeps only in-frame clones and is missing some. The table has 150,000 or so clones, 85% to 95% seen once; the top ten hold about 5.2%. The material sequenced was blood. The source of these receptors is a man aged 35 to 55 in good health. CDR3s include the opening cysteine and the closing phenylalanine or tryptophan. D genes are given only for firm matches. Size tells how often a clone was seen (once, few, many) or the class of an expanded clone, and some rows leave it out.

clone size,V gene,D gene,J gene,CDR3 protein,CDR3 DNA
NA,TRBV28,NA,TRBJ1-1,CASSLGFYTEAFF,TGTGCCAGCAGTTTGGGTTTCTACACTGAAGCTTTCTTT
NA,TRBV6-4,NA,TRBJ1-5,CASSRGDNQPQHF,TGTGCCAGCAGCAGGGGTGACAATCAGCCCCAGCATTTT
NA,TRBV28,TRBD1,TRBJ1-1,CASHGTATGEPEAFF,TGTGCCAGCCACGGAACAGCTACAGGGGAGCCTGAAGCTTTCTTT
NA,TRBV7-9,TRBD2,TRBJ2-3,CASSWTSGFTDTQYF,TGTGCCAGCAGTTGGACTAGCGGGTTCACAGATACGCAGTATTTT
NA,TRBV5-4,NA,TRBJ1-6,CASSLAGTTESPLHF,TGTGCCAGCAGCTTGGCTGGGACAACTGAGTCACCCCTCCACTTT
NA,TRBV6-5,TRBD2,TRBJ2-3,CASSLQTSDTQYF,TGTGCCAGCAGCCTACAGACTAGCGATACGCAGTATTTT
NA,TRBV28,NA,TRBJ1-2,CASSLAGYGYTF,TGTGCCAGCAGTTTAGCGGGTTATGGCTACACCTTC
NA,TRBV5-1,NA,TRBJ1-3,CASSLSGDPGNTIYF,TGCGCCAGCAGCTTGTCGGGGGATCCTGGAAACACCATATATTTT
NA,TRBV24-1,TRBD1,TRBJ2-5,CATSETGTGEGTQYF,TGTGCCACCAGTGAAACCGGGACAGGGGAGGGGACCCAGTACTTC
few,TRBV7-2,TRBD1,TRBJ1-5,CASSPSGQGFYQPQHF,TGTGCCAGCAGCCCATCGGGACAGGGGTTTTATCAGCCCCAGCATTTT
NA,TRBV6-2/TRBV6-3,NA,TRBJ1-2,CASSYIAGPGNGYTF,TGTGCCAGCAGTTACATCGCAGGGCCAGGGAATGGCTACACCTTC
NA,TRBV19,NA,TRBJ1-5,CASMGGSGNQPQHF,TGTGCCAGTATGGGGGGCTCGGGCAATCAGCCCCAGCATTTT
NA,TRBV6-2/TRBV6-3,NA,TRBJ1-5,CASRYTGSGNQPQHF,TGTGCCAGCAGGTACACAGGGTCGGGCAATCAGCCCCAGCATTTT
NA,TRBV4-2,NA,TRBJ1-2,CASSQDPAGARYGYTF,TGTGCCAGCAGCCAAGATCCCGCAGGGGCCAGGTATGGCTACACCTTC